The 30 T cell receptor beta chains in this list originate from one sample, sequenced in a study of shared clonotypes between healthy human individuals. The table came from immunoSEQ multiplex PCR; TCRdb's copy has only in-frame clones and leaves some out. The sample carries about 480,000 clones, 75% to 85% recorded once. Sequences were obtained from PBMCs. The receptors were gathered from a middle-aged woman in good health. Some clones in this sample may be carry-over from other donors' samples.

The CDR3 coding sequence is TGTGCCAGCAGCAGTAGCGGGGCCAGCTCCTACGAGCAGTACTTC. Translated: CASSSSGASSYEQYF. The chain uses TRBV21-1 and TRBJ2-7; the table's D gene call, TRBD2, was not cross checked with the DNA. TRBV21-1 corresponds to a pseudogene. This CDR3 is built from 15 residues.

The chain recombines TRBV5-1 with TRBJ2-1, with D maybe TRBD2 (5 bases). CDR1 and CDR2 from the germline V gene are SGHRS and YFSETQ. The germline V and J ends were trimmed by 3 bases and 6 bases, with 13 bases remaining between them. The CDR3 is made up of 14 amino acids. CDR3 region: CASSYGGGFNEQFF. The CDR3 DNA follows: TGCGCCAGCAGCTACGGTGGAGGATTCAATGAGCAGTTCTTC.

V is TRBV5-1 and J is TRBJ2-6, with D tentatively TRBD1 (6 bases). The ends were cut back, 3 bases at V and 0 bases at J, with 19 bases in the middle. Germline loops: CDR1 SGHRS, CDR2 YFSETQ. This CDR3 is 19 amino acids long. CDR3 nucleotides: TGCGCCAGCAGCTCTTTACAGGGACCCCTTTACTCTGGGGCCAACGTCCTGACTTTC. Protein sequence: CASSSLQGPLYSGANVLTF.

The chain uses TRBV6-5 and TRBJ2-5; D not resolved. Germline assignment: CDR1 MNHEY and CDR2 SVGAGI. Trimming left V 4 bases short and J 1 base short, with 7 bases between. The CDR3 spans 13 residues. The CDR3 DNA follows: TGTGCCAGCAGTTTTGGGCCCCAAGAGACCCAGTACTTC. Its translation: CASSFGPQETQYF.

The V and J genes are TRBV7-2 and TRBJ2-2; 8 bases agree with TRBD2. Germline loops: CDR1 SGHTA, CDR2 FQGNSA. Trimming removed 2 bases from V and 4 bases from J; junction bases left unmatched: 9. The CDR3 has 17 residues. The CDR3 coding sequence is TGTGCCAGCAGCTTAAGGGGACTAGGAGCGGGCACCGGGGAGCTGTTTTTT. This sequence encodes CASSLRGLGAGTGELFF.

The CDR3 DNA sequence: TGTGCCAGCAGTGGGGGGCCCTGGGGTGAAGCTTTCTTT. The encoded protein is CASSGGPWGEAFF. The gene calls are TRBV28 and TRBJ1-1, with D possibly matching TRBD1 (6 bases). Trimming took 5 bases from V and 7 from J, leaving 14 bases between them. This CDR3 region has 13 residues. The V gene's germline CDR1 is MDHEN and CDR2 SYDVKM.

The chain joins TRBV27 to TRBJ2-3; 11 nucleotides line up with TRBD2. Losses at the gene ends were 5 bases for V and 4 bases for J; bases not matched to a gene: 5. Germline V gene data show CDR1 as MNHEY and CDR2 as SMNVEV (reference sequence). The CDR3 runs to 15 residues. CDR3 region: CASSLLAGVSDTQYF. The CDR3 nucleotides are TGTGCCAGCAGTCTACTAGCGGGAGTGTCAGATACGCAGTATTTT.

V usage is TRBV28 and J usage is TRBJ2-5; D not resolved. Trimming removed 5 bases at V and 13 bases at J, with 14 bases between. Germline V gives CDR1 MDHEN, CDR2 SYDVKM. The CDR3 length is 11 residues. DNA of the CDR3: TGTGCCAGCAGTCGGCCATGGAGCCTGTACTTC. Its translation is CASSRPWSLYF.

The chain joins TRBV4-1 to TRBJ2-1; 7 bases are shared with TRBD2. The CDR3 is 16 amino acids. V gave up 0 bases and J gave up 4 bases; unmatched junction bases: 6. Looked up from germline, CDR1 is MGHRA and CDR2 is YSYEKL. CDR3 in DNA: TGCGCCAGCAGCCAAGAACGCCTAGCGGTTTACAATGAGCAGTTCTTC. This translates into CASSQERLAVYNEQFF.

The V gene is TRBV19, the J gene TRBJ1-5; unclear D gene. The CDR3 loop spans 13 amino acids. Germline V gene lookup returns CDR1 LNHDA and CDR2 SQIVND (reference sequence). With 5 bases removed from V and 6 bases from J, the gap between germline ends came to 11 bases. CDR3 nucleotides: TGTGCCAGTAGTCTGGAGGGCTTTCAGCCCCAGCATTTT. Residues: CASSLEGFQPQHF. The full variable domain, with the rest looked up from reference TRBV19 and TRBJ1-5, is DGGITQSPKYLFRKEGQNVTLSCEQNLNHDAMYWYRQDPGQGLRLIYYSQIVNDFQKGDIAEGYSVSREKKESFPLTVTSAQKNPTAFYLCASSLEGFQPQHFGDGTRLSIL.

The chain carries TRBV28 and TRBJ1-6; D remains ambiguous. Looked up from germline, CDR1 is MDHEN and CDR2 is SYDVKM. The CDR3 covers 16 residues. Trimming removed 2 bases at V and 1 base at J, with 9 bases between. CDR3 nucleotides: TGTGCCAGCAGTTTACAGAGAGATTCCTATAATTCACCCCTCCACTTT. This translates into CASSLQRDSYNSPLHF.

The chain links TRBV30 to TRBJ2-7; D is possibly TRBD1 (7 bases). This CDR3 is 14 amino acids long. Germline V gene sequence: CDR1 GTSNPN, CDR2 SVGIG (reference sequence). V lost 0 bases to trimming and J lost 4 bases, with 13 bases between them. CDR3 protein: CAWSVSGGGYEQYF. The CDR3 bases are TGTGCCTGGAGTGTCTCAGGGGGAGGATACGAGCAGTACTTC.

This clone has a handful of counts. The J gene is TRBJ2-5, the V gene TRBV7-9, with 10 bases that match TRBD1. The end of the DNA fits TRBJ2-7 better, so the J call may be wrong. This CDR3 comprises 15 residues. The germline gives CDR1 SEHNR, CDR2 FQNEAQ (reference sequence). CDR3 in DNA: TGTGCCAGCAGCTTAAACCTGCGGGACAGGGGCGAGCAGTACTTC. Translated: CASSLNLRDRGEQYF.

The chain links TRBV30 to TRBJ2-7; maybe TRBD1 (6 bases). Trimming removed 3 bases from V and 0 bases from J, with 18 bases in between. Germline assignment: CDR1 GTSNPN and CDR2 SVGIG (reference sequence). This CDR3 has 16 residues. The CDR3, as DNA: TGTGCCTGGAGCGCCCTTGGTCAGGGGCTCTCCTACGAGCAGTACTTC. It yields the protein CAWSALGQGLSYEQYF.

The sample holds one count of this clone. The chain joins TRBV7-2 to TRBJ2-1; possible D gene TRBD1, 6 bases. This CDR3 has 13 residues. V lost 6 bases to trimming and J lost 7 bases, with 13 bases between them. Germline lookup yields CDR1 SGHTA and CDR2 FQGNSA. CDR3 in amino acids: CASSPRRGNEQFF. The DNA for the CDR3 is TGTGCCAGCAGTCCCAGAAGGGGGAATGAGCAGTTCTTC.

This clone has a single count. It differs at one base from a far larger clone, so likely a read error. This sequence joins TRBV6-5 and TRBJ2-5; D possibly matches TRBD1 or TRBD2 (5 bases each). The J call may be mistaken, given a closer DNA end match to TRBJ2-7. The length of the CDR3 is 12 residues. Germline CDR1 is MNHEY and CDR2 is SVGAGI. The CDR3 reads CASSYGTHEQYF. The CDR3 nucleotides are TGTGCCAGCAGTTACGGGACCCACGAGCAGTACTTC.

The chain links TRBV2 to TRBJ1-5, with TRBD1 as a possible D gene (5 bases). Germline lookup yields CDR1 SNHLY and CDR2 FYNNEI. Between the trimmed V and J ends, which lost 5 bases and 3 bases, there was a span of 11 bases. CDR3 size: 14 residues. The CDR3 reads CASSLTGTNQPQHF. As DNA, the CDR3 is TGTGCCAGCAGTCTTACAGGTACCAATCAGCCCCAGCATTTT.

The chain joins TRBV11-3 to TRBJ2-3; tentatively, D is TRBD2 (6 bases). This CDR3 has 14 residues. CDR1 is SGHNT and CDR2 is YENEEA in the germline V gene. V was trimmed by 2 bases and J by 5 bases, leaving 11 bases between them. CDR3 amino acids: CASSLRAEGDTQYF. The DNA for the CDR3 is TGTGCCAGCAGCTTACGCGCGGAGGGAGATACGCAGTATTTT. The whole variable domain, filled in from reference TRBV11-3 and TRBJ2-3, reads EAGVVQSPRYKIIEKKQPVAFWCNPISGHNTLYWYLQNLGQGPELLIRYENEEAVDDSQLPKDRFSAERLKGVDSTLKIQPAELGDSAVYLCASSLRAEGDTQYFGPGTRLTVL.

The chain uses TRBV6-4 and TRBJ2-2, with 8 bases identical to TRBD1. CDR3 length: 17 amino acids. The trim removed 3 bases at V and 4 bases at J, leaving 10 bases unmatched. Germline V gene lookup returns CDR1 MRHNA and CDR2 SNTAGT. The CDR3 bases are TGTGCCAGCAGTGAAGTTGGGACAGGTTCGATCACCGGGGAGCTGTTTTTT. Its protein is CASSEVGTGSITGELFF.

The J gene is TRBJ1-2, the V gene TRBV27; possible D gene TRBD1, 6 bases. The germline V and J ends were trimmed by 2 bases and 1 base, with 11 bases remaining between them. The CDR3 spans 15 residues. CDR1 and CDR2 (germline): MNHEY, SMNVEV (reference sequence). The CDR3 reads CASSLKQGFNYGYTF. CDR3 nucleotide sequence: TGTGCCAGCAGTTTAAAACAGGGATTTAACTATGGCTACACCTTC.

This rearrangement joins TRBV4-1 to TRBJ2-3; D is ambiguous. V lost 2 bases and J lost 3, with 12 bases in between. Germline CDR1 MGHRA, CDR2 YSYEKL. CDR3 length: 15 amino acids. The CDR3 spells CASSQLGPVTDTQYF. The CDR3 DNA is TGCGCCAGCAGCCAACTAGGACCCGTGACAGATACGCAGTATTTT.

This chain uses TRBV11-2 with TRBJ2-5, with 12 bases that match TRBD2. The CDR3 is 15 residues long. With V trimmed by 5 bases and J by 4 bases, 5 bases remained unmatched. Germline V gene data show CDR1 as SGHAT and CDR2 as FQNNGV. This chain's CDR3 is CASSPPSGRGETQYF. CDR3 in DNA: TGTGCCAGCAGCCCTCCTAGCGGGAGGGGAGAGACCCAGTACTTC.

CDR3 nucleotides: TGTGCCAGCAGTAACCAGGCAGGGGCCGCTGAAGCTTTCTTT. It is translated as CASSNQAGAAEAFF. The rearrangement links TRBV5-4 to TRBJ1-1, with a weak D call TRBD1 (6 bases). The germline V and J ends were trimmed by 5 bases and 6 bases, with 17 bases remaining between them. Per germline, CDR1 SGHNT and CDR2 YYREEE (reference sequence). CDR3 size: 14 residues.

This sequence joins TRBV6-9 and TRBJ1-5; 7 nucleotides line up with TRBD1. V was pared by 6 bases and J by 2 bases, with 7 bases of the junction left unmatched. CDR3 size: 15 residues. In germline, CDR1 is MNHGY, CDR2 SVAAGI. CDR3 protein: CASRSTGVGNQPQHF. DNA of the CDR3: TGTGCCAGCAGGTCTACAGGGGTGGGCAATCAGCCCCAGCATTTT.

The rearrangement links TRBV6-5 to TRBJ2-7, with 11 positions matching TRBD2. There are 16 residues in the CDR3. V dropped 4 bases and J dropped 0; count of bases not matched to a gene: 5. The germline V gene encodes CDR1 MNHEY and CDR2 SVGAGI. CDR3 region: CASSFVTSGSSYEQYF. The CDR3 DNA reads TGTGCCAGCAGTTTCGTAACTAGCGGGAGCTCCTACGAGCAGTACTTC.

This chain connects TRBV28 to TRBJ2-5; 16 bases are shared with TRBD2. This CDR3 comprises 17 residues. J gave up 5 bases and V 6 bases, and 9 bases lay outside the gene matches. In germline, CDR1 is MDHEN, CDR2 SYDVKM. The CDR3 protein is CASSPGTSGRAGETQYF. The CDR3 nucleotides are TGTGCCAGCAGCCCCGGGACTAGCGGGAGGGCGGGGGAGACCCAGTACTTC.

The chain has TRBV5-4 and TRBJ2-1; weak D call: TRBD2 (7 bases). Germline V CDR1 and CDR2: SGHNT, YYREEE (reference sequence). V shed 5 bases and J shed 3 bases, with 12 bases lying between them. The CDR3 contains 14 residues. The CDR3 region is CASRGASGYNEQFF. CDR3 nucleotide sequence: TGTGCCAGCAGGGGGGCTAGCGGCTACAATGAGCAGTTCTTC.

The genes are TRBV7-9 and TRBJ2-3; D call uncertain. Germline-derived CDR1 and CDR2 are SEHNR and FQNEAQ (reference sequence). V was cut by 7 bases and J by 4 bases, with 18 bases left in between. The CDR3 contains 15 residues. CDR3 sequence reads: CASTLVGSAADTQYF. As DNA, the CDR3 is TGTGCCAGCACCCTCGTCGGATCGGCGGCAGATACGCAGTATTTT.

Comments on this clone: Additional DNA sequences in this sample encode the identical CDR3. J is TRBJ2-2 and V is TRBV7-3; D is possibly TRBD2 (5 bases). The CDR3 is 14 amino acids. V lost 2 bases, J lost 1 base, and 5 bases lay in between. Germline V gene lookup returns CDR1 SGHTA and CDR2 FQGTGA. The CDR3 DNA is TGTGCCAGCAGCTTAGGACTGAACACCGGGGAGCTGTTTTTT. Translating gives CASSLGLNTGELFF.

CDR3 in amino acids: CAISATGTGGETQYF. CDR3 sequence (DNA): TGTGCCATCAGTGCAACCGGGACAGGGGGAGAGACCCAGTACTTC. V is TRBV10-3 and J is TRBJ2-5; 11 bases line up with TRBD1. V trimming: 4 bases; J trimming: 4 bases; junction bases outside the gene matches: 5. The CDR3 totals 15 residues. Per germline, CDR1 ENHRY and CDR2 SYGVKD.